What follows are 15 T cell receptor beta chains derived from one specimen sequenced in a study of control samples from healthy donors and cancer patients. Some clones are missing from TCRdb's copy, which holds only in-frame ones; the method was immunoSEQ multiplex PCR. Here the sample spans roughly 130,000 clones, around 90% being singletons. Input material: blood. The receptors stem from a man between 18 and 35 years old in good health.

The chain uses TRBV29-1 and TRBJ1-2; D might be TRBD1 (6 bases). From germline, CDR1 is SQVTM and CDR2 ANQGSEA. This CDR3 region has 12 residues. V lost 6 bases to trimming and J lost 7 bases, with 15 bases between them. CDR3 sequence (DNA): TGCAGCGTACTAGAACAGGGCTTTGGCTACACCTTC. Encoded protein: CSVLEQGFGYTF.

The genes are TRBV5-5 and TRBJ2-7; D unclear. Trimming removed 4 bases from V and 0 bases from J, with 2 bases in between. The V gene's germline CDR1 is SGHKS and CDR2 YYEKEE (reference sequence). The CDR3 runs to 11 residues. The CDR3 nucleotides are TGTGCCAGCAGCACCTCCTACGAGCAGTACTTC. Translating it yields CASSTSYEQYF. Complete variable domain (other parts from reference TRBV5-5 and TRBJ2-7): DAGVTQSPTHLIKTRGQQVTLRCSPISGHKSVSWYQQVLGQGPQFIFQYYEKEERGRGNFPDRFSARQFPNYSSELNVNALLLGDSALYLCASSTSYEQYFGPGTRLTVT.

The V and J genes are TRBV5-1 and TRBJ1-3; D gene unclear. The CDR3 length is 14 residues. Germline CDR1 is SGHRS and CDR2 is YFSETQ. Trimming took off 4 bases at V and 2 bases at J, with 10 bases between the two ends. DNA of the CDR3: TGCGCCAGCAGCCCGGACGGGGCTGGAAACACCATATATTTT. The encoded protein is CASSPDGAGNTIYF. The full variable domain, in which reference TRBV5-1 and TRBJ1-3 provide the parts outside the CDR3, is KAGVTQTPRYLIKTRGQQVTLSCSPISGHRSVSWYQQTPGQGLQFLFEYFSETQRNKGNFPGRFSGRQFSNSRSEMNVSTLELGDSALYLCASSPDGAGNTIYFGEGSWLTVV.

The chain recombines TRBV5-6 with TRBJ1-2, with 7 bases identical to TRBD1. With 4 bases clipped from V and 4 bases from J, the junction kept 16 bases outside the gene matches. This CDR3 spans 17 amino acids. Per germline, CDR1 SGHDT and CDR2 YYEEEE. CDR3 loop: CASSAEAESRGGYGYTF. CDR3 sequence (DNA): TGTGCCAGCAGCGCCGAAGCGGAATCCAGGGGGGGCTATGGCTACACCTTC. The full variable domain, completed using reference TRBV5-6 and TRBJ1-2, is DAGVTQSPTHLIKTRGQQVTLRCSPKSGHDTVSWYQQALGQGPQFIFQYYEEEERQRGNFPDRFSGHQFPNYSSELNVNALLLGDSALYLCASSAEAESRGGYGYTFGSGTRLTVV.

The chain uses TRBV12-3 or TRBV12-4 and TRBJ1-3; D call uncertain. The CDR3 has 11 residues. V dropped 3 bases and J dropped 9 bases, with 6 bases sitting between them. CDR3 in amino acids: CASSFAPTIYF. CDR3 DNA: TGTGCCAGCAGTTTTGCCCCCACCATATATTTT.

With respect to this clone: This may arise from a read error, as a much more abundant clone is one base away. J is TRBJ2-3 and V is TRBV6-1; 10 bases align to TRBD2. The CDR3 consists of 15 residues. CDR1 and CDR2 from the germline V gene are MNHNS and SASEGT. J was trimmed by 1 base and V by 3 bases; bases with no gene match: 1. CDR3 nucleotide sequence: TGTGCCAGCAGTGATCTAGCGGGGGGCACAGATACGCAGTATTTT. Translated, it gives CASSDLAGGTDTQYF.

This chain connects TRBV27 to TRBJ2-1, with 7 bases fitting TRBD1. Germline V lookup: CDR1 MNHEY, CDR2 SMNVEV (reference sequence). The V gene end was trimmed by 6 bases and the J gene end by 1 base; junction bases not matched to a gene: 3. This CDR3 contains 14 residues. Here the CDR3 DNA reads TGTGCCAGCAGGGACAGGATTTCCTACAATGAGCAGTTCTTC. As protein: CASRDRISYNEQFF.

The genes are TRBV4-1 and TRBJ2-2; possibly TRBD1 or TRBD2 for D (5 bases each). This CDR3 spans 16 amino acids. The germline V gene encodes CDR1 MGHRA and CDR2 YSYEKL. Deletions cut 1 base from V and 2 bases from J, with 11 bases between. CDR3 nucleotide sequence: TGCGCCAGCAGCCAAGCAGGGAGCAAAAACACCGGGGAGCTGTTTTTT. This gives the protein CASSQAGSKNTGELFF.

This clone was seen only once. The chain carries TRBV14 and TRBJ1-3; 9 nucleotides agree with TRBD1. CDR3 length: 17 amino acids. V lost 1 base and J lost 4; bases outside the gene matches: 8. The germline gives CDR1 SGHDN, CDR2 FVKESK. CDR3 sequence reads: CASSQAIYRGPGNTIYF. The CDR3 nucleotides are TGTGCCAGCAGCCAAGCAATATACAGGGGGCCGGGAAACACCATATATTTT.

This rearrangement joins TRBV25-1 to TRBJ1-2; TRBD1 matches at 7 bases. This CDR3 contains 15 residues. J lost 4 bases, V lost 1 base, and 6 bases had no gene match. Germline CDR1 and CDR2: MGHDK and SYGVNS. CDR3: CASSEWDRPSYGYTF. The CDR3 nucleotides are TGTGCCAGCAGTGAATGGGACAGACCGTCCTATGGCTACACCTTC.

This clone came up once. The chain uses TRBV7-6 and TRBJ2-1, with D hard to call. Germline V gene lookup returns CDR1 SGHVS and CDR2 FNYEAQ. Trimming stripped 5 bases from V and 0 bases from J, with 11 bases between. There are 15 residues in the CDR3. CDR3 in amino acids: CASSVMASSYNEQFF. Written as DNA, the CDR3 is TGTGCCAGCAGCGTGATGGCTAGCTCCTACAATGAGCAGTTCTTC.

The chain is built from TRBV19 and TRBJ2-3; no firm D call. The CDR3 runs 14 residues. Trimming took 2 bases from V and 5 from J, leaving 11 bases between them. Germline V gene sequence: CDR1 LNHDA, CDR2 SQIVND (reference sequence). The CDR3 is CASSILSWRDTQYF. The CDR3 DNA follows: TGTGCCAGTAGTATACTGTCATGGCGAGATACGCAGTATTTT.

This chain uses TRBV10-1 with TRBJ2-7; TRBD2 matches at 8 bases. Trimming took 0 bases from V and 8 from J; bases not matched to a gene: 12. This CDR3 is 16 amino acids long. Per germline, CDR1 WNHNN and CDR2 SYGVQD (reference sequence). The CDR3 DNA reads TGCGCCAGCAGTGAGTCGACTCGGGGGGGGCAGGGGCAGCAGTACGTC. Residues: CASSESTRGGQGQQYV.

The V and J genes are TRBV11-2 and TRBJ2-7; TRBD1 is a possible D gene (6 bases). The CDR3 has 16 residues. V lost 0 bases, J lost 2 bases, and 14 bases lay in between. Looked up from germline, CDR1 is SGHAT and CDR2 is FQNNGV. CDR3 in DNA: TGTGCCAGCAGCTTAGAGGGTTCCAGGGGAACCTACGAGCAGTACGTC. Translation: CASSLEGSRGTYEQYV.

This chain connects TRBV7-9 to TRBJ2-5, with 7 bases identical to TRBD2. CDR3 size: 17 residues. CDR1 and CDR2 (germline): SEHNR, FQNEAQ (reference sequence). J gave up 4 bases and V 5 bases, and 16 bases lay outside the gene matches. DNA for the CDR3: TGTGCCAGCAGCAAGGCGGCTAGCGGCACCCCCCGAGAGACCCAGTACTTC. The encoded protein is CASSKAASGTPRETQYF.